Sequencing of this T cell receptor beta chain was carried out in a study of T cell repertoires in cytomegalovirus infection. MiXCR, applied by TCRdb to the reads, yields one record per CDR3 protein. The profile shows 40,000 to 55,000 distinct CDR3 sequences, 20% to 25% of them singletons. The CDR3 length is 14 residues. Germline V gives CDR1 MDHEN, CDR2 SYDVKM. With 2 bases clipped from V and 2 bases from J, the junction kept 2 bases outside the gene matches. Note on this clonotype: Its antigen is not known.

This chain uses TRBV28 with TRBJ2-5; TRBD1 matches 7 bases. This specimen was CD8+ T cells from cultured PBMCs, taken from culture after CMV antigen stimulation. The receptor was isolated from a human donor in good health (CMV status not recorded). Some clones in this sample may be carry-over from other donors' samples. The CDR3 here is CASSLMGQQETQYF. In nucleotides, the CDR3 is TGTGCCAGCAGTTTAATGGGACAGCAAGAGACCCAGTACTTC.